The rows below give T cell receptor beta chains drawn from one sample of a study of graft-versus-host responses after intestinal transplantation. TCRdb's copy holds only in-frame clones and misses some; the assay was immunoSEQ multiplex PCR. This sample has some 22,000 clones, with 56% found just once. The specimen comprised alloreactive CD4+ T cells from a mixed lymphocyte reaction culture, sampled before intestinal transplant. These receptors were taken from a human patient who received an intestinal transplant. Both conserved end residues are part of each CDR3. The D gene is left open where the match is weak. Clone size is shown for a subset of rows, as once, few, many or a class of expanded clone.

TRBV4-1	TRBD1	.	TRBJ2-1	TGCGCCAGCAGCCCGACAGGGCCCTACAATGAGCAGTTCTTC	CASSPTGPYNEQFF
TRBV5-8	TRBD1	few	TRBJ2-2	TGTGCCAGCAGCAGGAAGACAGGGGGTAACACCGGGGAGCTGTTTTTT	CASSRKTGGNTGELFF
TRBV27	.	.	TRBJ1-1	TGTGCCAGCAGTTTTTGGGGAGGGACTGAAGCTTTCTTT	CASSFWGGTEAFF
TRBV6-1	.	few	TRBJ2-3	TGTGCCAGCAGGGCGGGGGCGCATAGCACAGATACGCAGTATTTT	CASRAGAHSTDTQYF
TRBV28	.	.	TRBJ1-1	TGTGCCAGCAACACAGGGAGCAGTGCGGCTTTTTTTGCTGAAGCTTTCTTT	CASNTGSSAAFFAEAFF
TRBV2	.	few	TRBJ2-4	TGTGCCAGCAGTGATAGGACACCTGCCAAAAACATTCAGTACTTC	CASSDRTPAKNIQYF
TRBV19	TRBD2	.	TRBJ2-2	TGTGCCAGTAGTGTAACCGGACTAGCGCACCACCCCACCGGGGAGCTGTTTTTT	CASSVTGLAHHPTGELFF
TRBV2	TRBD2	.	TRBJ2-1	TGTGCCAGCAGTGTGTGGACTAGCGGGAGAAATGAGCAGTTCTTC	CASSVWTSGRNEQFF
TRBV5-1	TRBD2	.	TRBJ2-7	TGCGCCAGCAGGTGGACTAGCGGGAGGTCCTACGAGCAGTACTTC	CASRWTSGRSYEQYF
TRBV6-5	TRBD2	.	TRBJ2-3	TGTGCCAGCAGTTACGCTAGCGGGATTATAGATACGCAGTATTTT	CASSYASGIIDTQYF
TRBV28	.	.	TRBJ2-1	TGTGCCAGCAGTATCACCTTCGGGGTGCAGTTCTTC	CASSITFGVQFF
TRBV4-1	TRBD2	.	TRBJ2-3	TGCGCCAGCAGCCACCTAGCGGGCAGAGCCTCTAGCACAGATACGCAGTATTTT	CASSHLAGRASSTDTQYF
TRBV7-6	TRBD2	.	TRBJ2-1	TGTGCCAGCAGCCCCTCCCGACTAGCGGGAGGACCGAACAATGAGCAGTTCTTC	CASSPSRLAGGPNNEQFF
TRBV6-5	.	.	TRBJ2-5	TGTGCCAGCAGTTATCGAGGTGGCGAGACCCAGTACTTC	CASSYRGGETQYF
TRBV11-2	TRBD2	.	TRBJ2-2	TGTGCCAGCAGCTTATCGACTAGCGGGACCGGGGAGCTGTTTTTT	CASSLSTSGTGELFF
TRBV29-1	TRBD2	few	TRBJ2-2	TGCAGCGTTGGGAAACTGGCCGGGACTAAGGGGACCGGGGAGCTGTTTTTT	CSVGKLAGTKGTGELFF
TRBV19	.	.	TRBJ2-3	TGTGCCAGTAGTATGGCCCCAACCCCCACAGATACGCAGTATTTT	CASSMAPTPTDTQYF
TRBV10-3	TRBD1	few	TRBJ2-2	TGTGCCATCTCGACAGGGTTCACCGGGGAGCTGTTTTTT	CAISTGFTGELFF
TRBV27	.	.	TRBJ2-3	TGTGCCAGCAGAAGACACAGGGACCAGTACACAGATACGCAGTATTTT	CASRRHRDQYTDTQYF
TRBV14	TRBD1	.	TRBJ2-7	TGTGCCAGCAGCCAATGGGGGACAGGGTCGTACGAGCAGTACTTC	CASSQWGTGSYEQYF
TRBV10-3	.	few	TRBJ2-7	TGTGCCATCAGTCACAGCTCCTACGAGCAGTACTTC	CAISHSSYEQYF
TRBV5-1	.	few	TRBJ1-5	TGCGCCAGCAGCTTGGCGGCGGATCAGCCCCAGCATTTT	CASSLAADQPQHF
TRBV10-3	.	few	TRBJ1-2	TGTGCCATCAGTCTCAGGGTTGACTATGGCTACACCTTC	CAISLRVDYGYTF
TRBV5-5	TRBD2	.	TRBJ2-1	TGTGCCAGCAGCTTGATCCCTCAAGCGGGAGGGCTTAGGCGCGAGCAGTTCTTC	CASSLIPQAGGLRREQFF
TRBV10-3	TRBD1	.	TRBJ1-1	TGTGCCACCTCCAACCTTGACAGGGGCACTGAAGCTTTCTTT	CATSNLDRGTEAFF
TRBV6-5	.	.	TRBJ1-4	TGTGCCAGCAAAACTAGGACAGAAGAAAAACTGTTTTTT	CASKTRTEEKLFF
TRBV7-8	.	few	TRBJ2-2	TGTGCCAGCATGGGACTTGGGGACACCGGGGAGCTGTTTTTT	CASMGLGDTGELFF
TRBV6-5	.	.	TRBJ1-5	TGTGCCAGCAGTGTGGCGGGTTATAGCAATCAGCCCCAGCATTTT	CASSVAGYSNQPQHF
TRBV27	TRBD1	.	TRBJ1-6	TGTGCCAGCAGTTTGGGACAGGGTTCACCCCTCCACTTT	CASSLGQGSPLHF
TRBV5-6	TRBD2	few	TRBJ2-1	TGTGCCAGCGCCTGGCGGACTAGCGGTCCGCTATCCTACAATGAGCAGTTCTTC	CASAWRTSGPLSYNEQFF
TRBV6-1	TRBD1	.	TRBJ2-1	TGTGCCAGCAGATCCGGGACAGGATACAATGAGCAGTTCTTC	CASRSGTGYNEQFF
TRBV7-7	TRBD1	.	TRBJ2-2	TGTGCCAGCAGCGACGGACAGGGCGCGACCGGGGAGCTGTTTTTT	CASSDGQGATGELFF
TRBV12-2	.	few	TRBJ1-1	TGTGCAAGTCGGACAGGGCGGGGGAACACTGAAGCTTTCTTT	CASRTGRGNTEAFF
TRBV11-2	.	few	TRBJ2-1	TGTGCCAGCAGCTTAGCGGGAGCGAACAATGAGCAGTTCTTC	CASSLAGANNEQFF
TRBV27	TRBD1	.	TRBJ1-4	TGTGCCAGCAGTTTATCGGGACAGTGGGGTGAAAAACTGTTTTTT	CASSLSGQWGEKLFF
TRBV7-6	.	.	TRBJ1-1	TGTGCCAGCAGCTTAATCGGGGTCACTGAAGCTTTCTTT	CASSLIGVTEAFF
TRBV27	TRBD2	once	TRBJ2-1	TGTGCCAGCTCCCCCTTCACTAGCGGGAGGGGGTACAATGAGCAGTTCTTC	CASSPFTSGRGYNEQFF
TRBV7-9	.	once	TRBJ1-2	TGTGCCAGCAGCCCCGTAGGAGTCGGCGGTCGCTACACCTTC	CASSPVGVGGRYTF
TRBV18	TRBD1	few	TRBJ1-1	TGTGCCAGCTCACTACAGGGGCCCACTGAAGCTTTCTTT	CASSLQGPTEAFF
TRBV5-1	.	.	TRBJ2-2	TGCGCCAGCAGCTTGGAGGGGTCCCACACCGGGGAGCTGTTTTTT	CASSLEGSHTGELFF
TRBV2	.	.	TRBJ2-3	TGTGCCAGCCAGAGGACGGCGGGTAGCACAGATACGCAGTATTTT	CASQRTAGSTDTQYF
TRBV27	TRBD1	once	TRBJ1-2	TGTGCCAGCAGTTTAACAGGGGTCTATGGCTACACCTTC	CASSLTGVYGYTF
TRBV25-1	TRBD1	.	TRBJ1-2	TGTGCCAGCAGGGGGGACAGGTTCGGATATCGCTACACCTTC	CASRGDRFGYRYTF
TRBV18	.	few	TRBJ1-3	TGTGCCAGCTCACCAACAGAGGGAAACACCATATATTTT	CASSPTEGNTIYF
TRBV20-1	.	.	TRBJ1-2	TGCAGTGCTAGAGTCAGTTATGGCTACACCTTC	CSARVSYGYTF
TRBV10-3	.	.	TRBJ1-2	TGTGCCATCGCGGCAGGGGATCTTAACTATGGCTACACCTTC	CAIAAGDLNYGYTF
TRBV5-1	.	.	TRBJ2-1	TGCGCCAGCAGCTTCCAGGGGTACTCCTACAATGAGCAGTTCTTC	CASSFQGYSYNEQFF
TRBV7-2	.	few	TRBJ2-3	TGTGCCAGCAGCTTCTCGACAGATACGCAGTATTTT	CASSFSTDTQYF
TRBV6-1	TRBD1	few	TRBJ2-3	TGTGCCAGCAAAACGACAGGGATGGCAACAGATACGCAGTATTTT	CASKTTGMATDTQYF
TRBV28	.	few	TRBJ1-2	TGTGCCAGCAGTTGGCAGGGGAGCTATGGCTACACCTTC	CASSWQGSYGYTF
TRBV18	TRBD1	.	TRBJ1-2	TGTGCCAGCTCACCGTTGGACAGGGGCGGCTACACCTTC	CASSPLDRGGYTF
TRBV7-9	TRBD1	few	TRBJ1-6	TGTGCCAGCAGCTCCGGACAGGGGGCGTCCTATAATTCACCCCTCCACTTT	CASSSGQGASYNSPLHF
TRBV28	TRBD2	few	TRBJ2-7	TGTGCCAGCACCACCCTCGGGAGCGGGAGATTCTACGAGCAGTACTTC	CASTTLGSGRFYEQYF
TRBV25-1	TRBD1	few	TRBJ2-2	TGTGCCAGCAGTTTGGACAGGGGGCGCTTCACCGGGGAGCTGTTTTTT	CASSLDRGRFTGELFF
TRBV29-1	.	once	TRBJ2-4	TGCAGCGTTGTCCCCCGCCCAGGTGCTTCCAAAAACATTCAGTACTTC	CSVVPRPGASKNIQYF
TRBV6-6	.	.	TRBJ1-2	TGTGCCAGCAGTTACTCGTGGACAGTGTATGGCTACACCTTC	CASSYSWTVYGYTF
TRBV30	.	.	TRBJ2-1	TGTGCCTGGAGTGGGCTAGTTGTCTATGAGCAGTTCTTC	CAWSGLVVYEQFF